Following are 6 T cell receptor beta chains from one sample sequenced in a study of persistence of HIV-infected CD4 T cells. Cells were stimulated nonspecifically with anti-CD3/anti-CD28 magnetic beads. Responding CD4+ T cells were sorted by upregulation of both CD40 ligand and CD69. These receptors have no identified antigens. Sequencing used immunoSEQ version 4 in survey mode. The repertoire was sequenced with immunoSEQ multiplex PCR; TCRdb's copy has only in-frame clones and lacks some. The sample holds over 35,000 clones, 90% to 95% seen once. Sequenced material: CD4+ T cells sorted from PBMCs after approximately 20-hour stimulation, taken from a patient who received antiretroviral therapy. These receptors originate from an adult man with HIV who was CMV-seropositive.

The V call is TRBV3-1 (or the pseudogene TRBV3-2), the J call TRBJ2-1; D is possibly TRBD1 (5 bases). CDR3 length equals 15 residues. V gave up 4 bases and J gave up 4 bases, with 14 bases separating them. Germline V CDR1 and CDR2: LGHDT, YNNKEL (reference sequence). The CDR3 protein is CASSPAGQAYNEQFF. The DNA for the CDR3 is TGTGCCAGCAGCCCCGCAGGGCAGGCTTACAATGAGCAGTTCTTC.

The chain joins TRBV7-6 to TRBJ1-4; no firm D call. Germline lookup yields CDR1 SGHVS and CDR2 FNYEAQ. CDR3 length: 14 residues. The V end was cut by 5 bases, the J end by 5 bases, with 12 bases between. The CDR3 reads CASSTHYTNEKLFF. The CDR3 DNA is TGTGCCAGCAGCACCCATTACACGAATGAAAAACTGTTTTTT.

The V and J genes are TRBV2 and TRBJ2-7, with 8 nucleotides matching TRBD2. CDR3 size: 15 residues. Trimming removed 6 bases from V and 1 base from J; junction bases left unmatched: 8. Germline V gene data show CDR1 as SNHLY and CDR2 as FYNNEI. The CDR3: CASRGPTSVSYEQYF. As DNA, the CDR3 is TGTGCCAGCAGGGGACCGACTAGCGTGTCCTACGAGCAGTACTTC.

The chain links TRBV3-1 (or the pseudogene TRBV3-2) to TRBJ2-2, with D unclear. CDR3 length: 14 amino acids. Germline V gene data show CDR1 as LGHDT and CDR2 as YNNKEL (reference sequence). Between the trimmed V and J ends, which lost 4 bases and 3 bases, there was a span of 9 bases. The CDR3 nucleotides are TGTGCCAGCAGCCCCGGGTCCTACACCGGGGAGCTGTTTTTT. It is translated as CASSPGSYTGELFF.

DNA for the CDR3: TGTGCCACCAGCAGACGGGACAGGGAGAACAATGAGCAGTTCTTC. Its translation: CATSRRDRENNEQFF. The V call is TRBV15, the J call TRBJ2-1; TRBD1 matches at 9 bases. Losses at the gene ends were 2 bases for V and 5 bases for J; bases not matched to a gene: 4. Germline values: CDR1 LNHNV, CDR2 YYDKDF (reference sequence). This CDR3 has 15 residues.

Written as DNA, the CDR3 is TGCGCCAGCAGCCAAGAGGGGGGTAGCGGGGGGTACACAGATACGCAGTATTTT. As protein: CASSQEGGSGGYTDTQYF. The J gene is TRBJ2-3, the V gene TRBV4-1, with 10 bases matching TRBD2. The germline V gene encodes CDR1 MGHRA and CDR2 YSYEKL. V shed 0 bases, J shed 2 bases, and the junction held 8 bases outside the gene matches. The length of the CDR3 is 18 residues.